A selection of T cell receptor beta chains follows, all from one sample in a study of shared clonotypes between healthy human individuals. The table came from immunoSEQ multiplex PCR; TCRdb's copy has only in-frame clones and leaves some out. The sample shows around 1.5 million clones, nearly 99% of them seen only once. Source material: naive CD4+ T cells sorted from blood. The receptors were sampled from a man in his thirties or forties in good health. CDR3s include the opening cysteine and the closing phenylalanine or tryptophan. D genes are given only for firm matches. Size is stated for part of the rows, as once, few or many counts, or as a class when the clone is expanded.

TRBD1	TRBV27	TRBJ2-1	.	TGTGCCAGCCGTAAAGAAAGGGGACAGGGCGGCCATGAGCAGTTCTTC	CASRKERGQGGHEQFF
TRBD2	TRBV5-4	TRBJ2-7	once	TGTGCCAGCAGCTTGAGGGGGGGGACTAGCTCCTACGAGCAGTACTTC	CASSLRGGTSSYEQYF
.	TRBV30	TRBJ2-1	.	TGTGCCTGGAGGGGGGAAACCGGGACCTACAATGAGCAGTTCTTC	CAWRGETGTYNEQFF
.	TRBV18	TRBJ2-2	.	TGTGCCAGCTCGCCACTAGCGAACACCGGGGAGCTGTTTTTT	CASSPLANTGELFF
TRBD2	TRBV14	TRBJ2-1	.	TGTGCCAGCAGCCAAGAAGTGGGACTAGCGGGACAGTTCTTC	CASSQEVGLAGQFF
.	TRBV14	TRBJ2-7	.	TGTGCCACCAAAGCCGGACCGGGCCGAGGATACGAGCAGTACTTC	CATKAGPGRGYEQYF
.	TRBV7-3	TRBJ2-3	.	TGTGCCAGCAGCTTACCCGGGGGCACAGATACGCAGTATTTT	CASSLPGGTDTQYF
TRBD1	TRBV6-1	TRBJ2-7	.	TGTGCCAGCAGTGACACTACAGGGACAGGCAGGTACTACGAGCAGTACTTC	CASSDTTGTGRYYEQYF
.	TRBV5-1	TRBJ2-2	once	TGCGCCAGCAGCTTGGCCCAGGAAGCGAGACGAACCGGGGAGCTGTTTTTT	CASSLAQEARRTGELFF
.	TRBV5-1	TRBJ2-5	.	TGCGCCAGCAGCTTGTTCCAGGGGTTAGAGGAGACCCAGTACTTC	CASSLFQGLEETQYF
.	TRBV7-9	TRBJ1-2	few	TGTGCCAGCAGCTTAGAGAAGGTTAGCTATGGCTACACCTTC	CASSLEKVSYGYTF
TRBD2	TRBV5-1	TRBJ2-4	.	TGCGCCAGCAGCTTGGTAGGCGGGAGGGAAAACATTCAGTACTTC	CASSLVGGRENIQYF
.	TRBV7-8	TRBJ1-2	.	TGTGCCAGCAGCTTGGGGCGGGGGGCCAGTGGCTACACCTTC	CASSLGRGASGYTF
.	TRBV7-8	TRBJ2-3	.	TGTGCCAGCAGGGTCGACCCACACACAGATACGCAGTATTTT	CASRVDPHTDTQYF